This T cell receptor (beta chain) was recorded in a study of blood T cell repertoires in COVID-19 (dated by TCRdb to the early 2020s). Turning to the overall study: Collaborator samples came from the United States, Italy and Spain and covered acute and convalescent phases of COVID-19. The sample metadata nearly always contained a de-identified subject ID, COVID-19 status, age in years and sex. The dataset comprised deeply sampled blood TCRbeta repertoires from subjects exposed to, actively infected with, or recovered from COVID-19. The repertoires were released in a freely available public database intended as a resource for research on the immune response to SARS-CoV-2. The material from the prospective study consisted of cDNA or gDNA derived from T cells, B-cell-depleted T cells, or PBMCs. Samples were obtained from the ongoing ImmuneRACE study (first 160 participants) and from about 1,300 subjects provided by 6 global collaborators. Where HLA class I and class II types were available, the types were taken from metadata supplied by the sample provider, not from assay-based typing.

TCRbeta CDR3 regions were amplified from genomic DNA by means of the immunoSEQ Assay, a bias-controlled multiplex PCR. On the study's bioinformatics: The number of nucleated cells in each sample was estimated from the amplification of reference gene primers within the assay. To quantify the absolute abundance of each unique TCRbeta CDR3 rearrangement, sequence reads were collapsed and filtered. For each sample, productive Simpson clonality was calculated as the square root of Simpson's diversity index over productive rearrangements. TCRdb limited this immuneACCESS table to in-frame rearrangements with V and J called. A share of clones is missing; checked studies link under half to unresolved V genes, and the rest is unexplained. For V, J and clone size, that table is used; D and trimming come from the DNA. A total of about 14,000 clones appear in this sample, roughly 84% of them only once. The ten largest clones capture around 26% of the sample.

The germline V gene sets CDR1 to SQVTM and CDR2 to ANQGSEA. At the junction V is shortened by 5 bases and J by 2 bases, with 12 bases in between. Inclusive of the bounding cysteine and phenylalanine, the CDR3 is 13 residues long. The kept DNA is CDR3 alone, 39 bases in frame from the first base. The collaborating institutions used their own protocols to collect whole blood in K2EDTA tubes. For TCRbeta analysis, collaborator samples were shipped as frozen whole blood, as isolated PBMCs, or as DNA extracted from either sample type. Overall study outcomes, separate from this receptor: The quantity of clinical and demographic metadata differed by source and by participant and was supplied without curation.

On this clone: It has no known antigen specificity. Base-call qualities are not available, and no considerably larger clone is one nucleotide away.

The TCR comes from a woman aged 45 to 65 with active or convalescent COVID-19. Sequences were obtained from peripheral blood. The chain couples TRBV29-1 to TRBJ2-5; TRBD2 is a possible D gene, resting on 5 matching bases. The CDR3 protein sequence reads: CSVRRPAQETQYF. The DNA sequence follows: TGCAGCGTTCGGAGGCCAGCACAAGAGACCCAGTACTTC.